This T cell receptor beta chain emerged from a study of shared clonotypes between healthy human individuals. Turning to the study itself: CD4 naive cells filled three plates per donor, CD4 memory three, CD8 naive two and CD8 memory one.

As originally analysed: ImmunoSEQ sequences covered only the junction and lacked quality scores; filtering therefore differed. TCRdb's copy holds only in-frame clones and misses some; the assay was immunoSEQ multiplex PCR. V, J and clone size derive from that table, while D and trimming were established from the DNA sequence. The sample holds 2 million to 3 million clones, 90% to 95% seen once. This TCR came from a young man in good health. Some clones in this sample may be carry-over from other donors' samples. The sample comprised naive CD4+ T cells from PBMCs. The subset is: CD45RA+ positively selected.

The CDR3: CAWSPPPGVGNTGELFF. The DNA of the CDR3 is TGTGCCTGGAGTCCCCCCCCGGGGGTAGGTAACACCGGGGAGCTGTTTTTT. This sequence joins TRBV30 and TRBJ2-2; D may be TRBD2 (6 bases). The length of the CDR3 is 17 residues. Germline V lookup: CDR1 GTSNPN, CDR2 SVGIG (reference sequence). V gave up 2 bases and J gave up 2 bases, with 18 bases separating them.